These 21 T cell receptor beta chains share one sample of origin, sequenced in a study of blood T cell repertoires in COVID-19. The data were produced by immunoSEQ multiplex PCR, yet TCRdb's version contains in-frame clones alone and is incomplete. In the table there are about 370,000 clones, around 87% of which are singletons. Sequenced input: peripheral blood. The source is a woman aged 25 to 45 with COVID-19, enrolled during active disease.

V is TRBV7-9 and J is TRBJ2-7, with TRBD1 identical over 7 bases. CDR1 and CDR2 (germline): SEHNR, FQNEAQ (reference sequence). Germline trimming cut 6 bases from V and 2 bases from J; bases unmatched to any gene: 7. This CDR3 is 14 amino acids long. The CDR3 here is CASSSDRSPYEQYF. The CDR3 nucleotides are TGTGCCAGCAGTTCGGACAGGAGCCCCTACGAGCAGTACTTC.

J is TRBJ1-5 and V is TRBV10-3; 8 nucleotides agree with TRBD1. Germline V gene data show CDR1 as ENHRY and CDR2 as SYGVKD. The V segment lost 4 bases and the J segment 2 bases; nucleotides outside the gene matches: 4. The CDR3 has 15 residues. The CDR3 bases are TGTGCCATCAGTGCGGGGACAGGAGGCAATCAGCCCCAGCATTTT. It encodes CAISAGTGGNQPQHF.

The V gene is TRBV2, the J gene TRBJ1-4, with a weak D call TRBD1 (6 bases). Germline V gene sequence: CDR1 SNHLY, CDR2 FYNNEI. Trimming left V 7 bases short and J 4 bases short, with 13 bases between. This CDR3 has 14 amino acids. As DNA, the CDR3 is TGTGCCAGCAACAGGGTCCGGCATAATGAAAAACTGTTTTTT. Its translation: CASNRVRHNEKLFF.

This chain connects TRBV18 to TRBJ1-3; maybe TRBD1 (5 bases). Germline lookup yields CDR1 KGHSH and CDR2 LQKENI. CDR3 size: 16 residues. V was trimmed by 3 bases and J by 0 bases, leaving 12 bases between them. In DNA, the CDR3 is TGTGCCAGCTCACCTACCACAGGTAGCTCTGGAAACACCATATATTTT. Amino acids: CASSPTTGSSGNTIYF.

The chain couples TRBV11-2 to TRBJ2-7; 7 nucleotides line up with TRBD1. The CDR3 is 16 residues long. The V and J ends lost 0 bases and 1 base, in that order; junction bases with no gene match: 6. CDR1 is SGHAT, CDR2 FQNNGV, per germline. This CDR3 reads CASSLDGTVLSYEQYF. CDR3 in DNA: TGTGCCAGCAGCTTAGATGGGACAGTCTTATCCTACGAGCAGTACTTC. Full variable domain (missing parts from reference TRBV11-2 and TRBJ2-7): EAGVAQSPRYKIIEKRQSVAFWCNPISGHATLYWYQQILGQGPKLLIQFQNNGVVDDSQLPKDRFSAERLKGVDSTLKIQPAKLEDSAVYLCASSLDGTVLSYEQYFGPGTRLTVT.

In this sample, this clone turned up once. The V gene is TRBV7-9, the J gene TRBJ2-1, with 9 nucleotides matching TRBD2. Looked up from germline, CDR1 is SEHNR and CDR2 is FQNEAQ (reference sequence). The CDR3 sequence is 15 residues long. After removal of 2 bases from V and 9 bases from J, the junction contained 8 bases not matched to a gene. CDR3: CASSLLAGVSVEQFF. DNA for the CDR3: TGTGCCAGCAGCTTATTAGCGGGAGTTTCGGTTGAGCAGTTCTTC.

The chain joins TRBV3-1 (or the pseudogene TRBV3-2) to TRBJ2-5; D remains ambiguous. CDR1 is LGHDT and CDR2 is YNNKEL in the germline V gene (reference sequence). The V and J ends lost 0 bases and 1 base respectively, with 9 bases between them. CDR3 size: 15 residues. The CDR3 loop is CASSQDPGPQETQYF. For the CDR3, the DNA is TGTGCCAGCAGCCAAGATCCGGGTCCCCAAGAGACCCAGTACTTC.

The chain links TRBV19 to TRBJ2-6; D perhaps matches TRBD1 (6 bases). Germline CDR1 and CDR2: LNHDA and SQIVND (reference sequence). The CDR3 has 17 amino acids. Trimming removed 5 bases at V and 2 bases at J, with 16 bases between. Written as DNA, the CDR3 is TGTGCCAGTAGTCCCCGGACAGTTGCGGCTGGGGCCAACGTCCTGACTTTC. It is translated as CASSPRTVAAGANVLTF.

Regarding this clone: This CDR3 is also generated by other DNA sequences in the sample. The V call is TRBV2, the J call TRBJ2-3; 10 bases map to TRBD1. J lost 2 bases, V lost 4 bases, and 3 bases had no gene match. There are 15 residues in the CDR3. Germline V gene sequence: CDR1 SNHLY, CDR2 FYNNEI. The CDR3 DNA follows: TGTGCCAGCAGTGGGGGACAGGGGTACACAGATACGCAGTATTTT. Residues: CASSGGQGYTDTQYF.

The V call is TRBV11-3, the J call TRBJ2-1; a weak D match, TRBD2 (7 bases). V was trimmed by 3 bases and J by 3 bases, leaving 15 bases between them. Germline lookup yields CDR1 SGHNT and CDR2 YENEEA. CDR3 length equals 16 residues. The CDR3 loop reads CASSFGGPLFYNEQFF. CDR3 nucleotide sequence: TGTGCCAGCAGCTTCGGGGGGCCCCTGTTCTACAATGAGCAGTTCTTC. Complete variable domain (other parts from reference TRBV11-3 and TRBJ2-1): EAGVVQSPRYKIIEKKQPVAFWCNPISGHNTLYWYLQNLGQGPELLIRYENEEAVDDSQLPKDRFSAERLKGVDSTLKIQPAELGDSAVYLCASSFGGPLFYNEQFFGPGTRLTVL.

V and J are TRBV4-1 and TRBJ2-2; 8 bases fit TRBD1. CDR1 is MGHRA and CDR2 is YSYEKL in the germline V gene. V gave up 1 base and J gave up 7 bases; unmatched junction bases: 8. This CDR3 is 16 amino acids long. CDR3 region: CASSQVPGQVSGELFF. In DNA form, the CDR3 reads TGCGCCAGCAGCCAAGTCCCGGGACAGGTTAGCGGGGAGCTGTTTTTT.

Concerning this clone itself: The sample holds other DNA sequences that translate to the same CDR3. This chain joins TRBV5-4 and TRBJ2-1; tentative D call: TRBD1 (6 bases). This CDR3 contains 15 residues. Trimming shortened V by 1 base and J by 0 bases, and 8 bases separated the two germline ends. Per the germline V gene, CDR1 is SGHNT and CDR2 is YYREEE (reference sequence). Here the CDR3 DNA reads TGTGCCAGCAGCTTGACAGGGAGCTCCTACAATGAGCAGTTCTTC. Protein sequence: CASSLTGSSYNEQFF. Full variable domain (outside the CDR3, taken from reference TRBV5-4 and TRBJ2-1): ETGVTQSPTHLIKTRGQQVTLRCSSQSGHNTVSWYQQALGQGPQFIFQYYREEENGRGNFPPRFSGLQFPNYSSELNVNALELDDSALYLCASSLTGSSYNEQFFGPGTRLTVL.

The rearrangement uses TRBV30 and TRBJ2-1, with 9 bases fitting TRBD2. The V segment lost 5 bases and the J segment 6 bases; nucleotides outside the gene matches: 5. The CDR3 is 13 amino acids. In germline, CDR1 is GTSNPN, CDR2 SVGIG (reference sequence). The CDR3: CAWSSGVFNEQFF. The CDR3 coding sequence is TGTGCCTGGTCTAGCGGGGTATTCAATGAGCAGTTCTTC.

The J gene is TRBJ2-7, the V gene TRBV5-6; 9 nucleotides agree with TRBD2. The V gene end was trimmed by 0 bases and the J gene end by 7 bases; junction bases not matched to a gene: 8. Germline V lookup: CDR1 SGHDT, CDR2 YYEEEE. The CDR3 is 15 residues long. This CDR3 reads CASSLGAGLAEEQYF. The CDR3 DNA sequence: TGTGCCAGCAGCTTGGGGGCGGGACTAGCAGAAGAGCAGTACTTC.

The chain links TRBV29-1 to TRBJ2-5, with 7 nucleotides matching TRBD2. The V gene end was trimmed by 6 bases and the J gene end by 3 bases; junction bases not matched to a gene: 10. CDR3 length: 14 amino acids. The germline CDR1 and CDR2 sequences are SQVTM and ANQGSEA. Written as DNA, the CDR3 is TGCAGCGTGGCCCTTAGCGGGCCGGAAGAGACCCAGTACTTC. Translated: CSVALSGPEETQYF. Full variable domain (rest looked up from reference TRBV29-1 and TRBJ2-5): SAVISQKPSRDICQRGTSLTIQCQVDSQVTMMFWYRQQPGQSLTLIATANQGSEATYESGFVIDKFPISRPNLTFSTLTVSNMSPEDSSIYLCSVALSGPEETQYFGPGTRLLVL.

The chain couples TRBV15 to TRBJ2-7, with D tentatively TRBD1 (5 bases). Germline V gene lookup returns CDR1 LNHNV and CDR2 YYDKDF (reference sequence). V lost 5 bases, J lost 0 bases, and 11 bases lay in between. This CDR3 region has 14 residues. The CDR3: CATSAAGFSYEQYF. In nucleotides, the CDR3 is TGTGCCACCAGCGCAGCAGGGTTCTCCTACGAGCAGTACTTC.

In its sample, this clone was seen once. The genes are TRBV19 and TRBJ2-3; 7 bases are shared with TRBD1. This CDR3 is built from 14 residues. The V gene's germline CDR1 is LNHDA and CDR2 SQIVND (reference sequence). Trimming at V came to 4 bases and at J to 0 bases, leaving 1 base not matched to a gene. The CDR3 protein is CASSTGGSTDTQYF. The CDR3 DNA follows: TGTGCCAGTAGTACAGGGGGAAGCACAGATACGCAGTATTTT.

Many counts were recorded for this clone. This sequence joins TRBV11-2 and TRBJ1-2, with D tentatively TRBD1 (5 bases). CDR1 SGHAT and CDR2 FQNNGV come from the germline V gene. V lost 5 bases to trimming and J lost 4 bases, with 17 bases between them. The CDR3 totals 15 residues. The CDR3 loop is CASSPVGGGGYGYTF. The CDR3 DNA reads TGTGCCAGCAGCCCCGTCGGGGGAGGAGGCTATGGCTACACCTTC.

This sequence joins TRBV24-1 and TRBJ1-1; the match to TRBD1 covers 8 bases. The V gene's germline CDR1 is KGHDR and CDR2 SFDVKD. The CDR3 is 15 amino acids. V was clipped by 2 bases and J by 5 bases; unmatched bases: 6. CDR3 nucleotide sequence: TGTGCCACCAGTGATTCCCAGGGGGCGCTTACTGAAGCTTTCTTT. Its protein product is CATSDSQGALTEAFF.

This chain connects TRBV19 to TRBJ2-6, with 9 bases lining up with TRBD1. Germline CDR1 is LNHDA and CDR2 is SQIVND (reference sequence). The CDR3 length is 16 residues. The trim removed 5 bases at V and 2 bases at J, leaving 4 bases unmatched. CDR3 region: CASSGTGFAGANVLTF. CDR3 bases: TGTGCCAGTAGTGGGACAGGGTTTGCTGGGGCCAACGTCCTGACTTTC.

This clone came up once. This rearrangement joins TRBV7-9 to TRBJ2-7; TRBD1 matches at 8 bases. CDR1 and CDR2 from the germline V gene are SEHNR and FQNEAQ (reference sequence). V was clipped by 4 bases and J by 1 base; unmatched bases: 3. The CDR3 sequence is 14 residues long. The DNA of the CDR3 is TGTGCCAGCAGCTCCGACAGGGGTTCCTACGAGCAGTACTTC. Amino acid sequence: CASSSDRGSYEQYF.